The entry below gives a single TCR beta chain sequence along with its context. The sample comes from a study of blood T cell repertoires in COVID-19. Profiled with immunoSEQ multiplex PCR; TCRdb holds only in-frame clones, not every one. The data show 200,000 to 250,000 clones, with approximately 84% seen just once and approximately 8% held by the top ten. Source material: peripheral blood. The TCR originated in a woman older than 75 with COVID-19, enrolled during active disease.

CDR3 bases: TGTGCCAGCTCCCCCGGGGGGGCCTCCTACGAGCAGTACTTC. Its translation: CASSPGGASYEQYF. The rearrangement uses TRBV7-3 and TRBJ2-7; 8 bases agree with TRBD2. The V and J ends lost 8 bases and 0 bases, in that order; junction bases with no gene match: 6. The CDR3 runs to 14 residues. The V gene's germline CDR1 is SGHTA and CDR2 FQGTGA.